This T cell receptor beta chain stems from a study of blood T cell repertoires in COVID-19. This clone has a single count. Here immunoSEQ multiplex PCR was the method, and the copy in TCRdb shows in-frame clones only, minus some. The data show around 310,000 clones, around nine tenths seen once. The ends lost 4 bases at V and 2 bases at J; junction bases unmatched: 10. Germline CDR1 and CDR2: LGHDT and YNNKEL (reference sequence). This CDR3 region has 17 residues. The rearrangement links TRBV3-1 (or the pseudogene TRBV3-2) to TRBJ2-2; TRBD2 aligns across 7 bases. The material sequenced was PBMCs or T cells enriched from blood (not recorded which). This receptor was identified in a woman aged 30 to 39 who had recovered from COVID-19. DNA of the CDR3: TGTGCCAGCAGCCGACGGCCCGGGACTACAAACACCGGGGAGCTGTTTTTT. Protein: CASSRRPGTTNTGELFF.